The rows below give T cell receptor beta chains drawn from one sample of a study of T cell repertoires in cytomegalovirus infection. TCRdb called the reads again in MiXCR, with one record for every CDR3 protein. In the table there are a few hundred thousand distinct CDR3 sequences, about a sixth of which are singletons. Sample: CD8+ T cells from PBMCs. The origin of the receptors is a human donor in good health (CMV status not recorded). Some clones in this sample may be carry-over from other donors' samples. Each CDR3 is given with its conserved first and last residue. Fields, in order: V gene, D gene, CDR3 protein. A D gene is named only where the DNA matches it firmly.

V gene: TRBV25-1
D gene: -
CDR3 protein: CASSHGSYEQYF

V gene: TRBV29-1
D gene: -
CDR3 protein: CSVARGARNTEAFF

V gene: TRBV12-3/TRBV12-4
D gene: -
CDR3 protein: CASSLAAETGGVRYEQYF

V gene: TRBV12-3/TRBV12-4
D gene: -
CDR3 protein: CASTSTYYGYTF

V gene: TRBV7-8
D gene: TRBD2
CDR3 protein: CASSFTSGGETQYF

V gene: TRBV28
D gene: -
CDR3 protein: CASSPSDRRLLSYEQYF

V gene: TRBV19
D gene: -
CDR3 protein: CASRGGYPYEQYF

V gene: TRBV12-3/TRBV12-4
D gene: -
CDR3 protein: CASSWLGDEQFF

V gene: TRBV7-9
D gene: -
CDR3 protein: CASSWDGGYGYTF

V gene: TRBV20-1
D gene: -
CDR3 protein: CSARDPGGRTIYEQYF

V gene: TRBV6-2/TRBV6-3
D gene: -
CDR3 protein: CASSLYTGDSDGYTF

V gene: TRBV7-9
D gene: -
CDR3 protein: CASSLDQDGYTF

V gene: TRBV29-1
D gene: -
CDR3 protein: CSVGEEAFF

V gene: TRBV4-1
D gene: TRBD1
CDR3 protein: CASSPGGTGVATGELFF

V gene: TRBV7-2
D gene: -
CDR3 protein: CASSLIRNTEAFF

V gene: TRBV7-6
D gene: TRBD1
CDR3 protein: CASSPPGQGLDEQYF

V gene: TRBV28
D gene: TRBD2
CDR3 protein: CASSFYRGTSAGYNEQFF

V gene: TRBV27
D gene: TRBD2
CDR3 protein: CASSGLAGDTYEQFF

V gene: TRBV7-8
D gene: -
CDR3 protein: CASSPDNRFSSTDTQYF

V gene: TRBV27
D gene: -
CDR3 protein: CASLRTASSYNEQFF

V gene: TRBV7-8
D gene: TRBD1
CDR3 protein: CASSSRGHYEQYF

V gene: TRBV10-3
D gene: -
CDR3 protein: CAISVGSGYTF

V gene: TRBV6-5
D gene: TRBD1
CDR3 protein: CASSYTAGQVLNEQFF

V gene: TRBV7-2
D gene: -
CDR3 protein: CASSLESGQGRNYGYTF

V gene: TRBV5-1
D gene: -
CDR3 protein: CASSFLGSGANVLTF

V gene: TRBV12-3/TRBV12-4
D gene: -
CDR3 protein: CASSLFGTSREKLFF

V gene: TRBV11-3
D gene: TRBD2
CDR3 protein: CASSLGGRANEQFF

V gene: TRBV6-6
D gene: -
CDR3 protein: CASSYSTGTYEQYF